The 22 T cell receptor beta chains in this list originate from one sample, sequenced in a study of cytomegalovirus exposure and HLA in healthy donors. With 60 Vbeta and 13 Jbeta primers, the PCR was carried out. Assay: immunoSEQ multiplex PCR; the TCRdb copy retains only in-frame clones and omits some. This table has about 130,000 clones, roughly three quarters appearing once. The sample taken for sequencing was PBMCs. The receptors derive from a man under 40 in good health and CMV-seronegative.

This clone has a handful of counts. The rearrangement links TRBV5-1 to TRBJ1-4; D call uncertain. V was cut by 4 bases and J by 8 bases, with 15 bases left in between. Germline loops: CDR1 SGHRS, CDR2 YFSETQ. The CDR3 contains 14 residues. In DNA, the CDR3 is TGCGCCAGCAGCAAAGAGGGCGAAGGGGAAAAACTGTTTTTT. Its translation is CASSKEGEGEKLFF.

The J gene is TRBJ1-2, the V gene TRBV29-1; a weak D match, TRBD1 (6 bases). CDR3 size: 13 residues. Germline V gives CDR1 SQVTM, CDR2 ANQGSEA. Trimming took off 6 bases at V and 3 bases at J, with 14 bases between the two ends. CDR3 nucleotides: TGCAGCGTCCCCGGGGGGCAGGACTATGGCTACACCTTC. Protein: CSVPGGQDYGYTF.

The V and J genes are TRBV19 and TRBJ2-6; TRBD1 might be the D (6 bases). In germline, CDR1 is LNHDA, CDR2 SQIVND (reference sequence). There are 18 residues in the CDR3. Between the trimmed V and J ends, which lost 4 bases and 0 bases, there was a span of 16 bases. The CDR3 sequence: CASSTYRALLSGANVLTF. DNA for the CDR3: TGTGCCAGTAGTACATACAGGGCCCTACTCTCTGGGGCCAACGTCCTGACTTTC.

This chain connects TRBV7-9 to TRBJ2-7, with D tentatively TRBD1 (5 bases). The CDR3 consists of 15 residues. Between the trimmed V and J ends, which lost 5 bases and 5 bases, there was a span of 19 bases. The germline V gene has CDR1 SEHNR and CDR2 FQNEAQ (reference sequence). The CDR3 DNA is TGTGCCAGCAGCCACCCCCAGGGCACCTTAGACGAGCAGTACTTC. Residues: CASSHPQGTLDEQYF. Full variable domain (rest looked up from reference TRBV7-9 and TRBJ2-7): DTGVSQNPRHKITKRGQNVTFRCDPISEHNRLYWYRQTLGQGPEFLTYFQNEAQLEKSRLLSDRFSAERPKGSFSTLEIQRTEQGDSAMYLCASSHPQGTLDEQYFGPGTRLTVT.

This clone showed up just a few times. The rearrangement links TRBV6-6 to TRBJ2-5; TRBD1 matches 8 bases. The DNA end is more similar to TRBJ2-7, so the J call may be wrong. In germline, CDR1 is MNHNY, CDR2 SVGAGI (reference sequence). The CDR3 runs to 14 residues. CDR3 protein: CASSGTGGSYEQYF. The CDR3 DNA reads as TGTGCCAGCAGTGGGACAGGAGGGTCCTACGAGCAGTACTTC.

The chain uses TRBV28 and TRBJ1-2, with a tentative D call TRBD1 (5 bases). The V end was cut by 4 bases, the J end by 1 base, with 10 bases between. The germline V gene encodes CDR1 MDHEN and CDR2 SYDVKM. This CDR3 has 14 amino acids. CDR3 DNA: TGTGCCAGCAGTTCCCGACAGATTAACTATGGCTACACCTTC. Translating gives CASSSRQINYGYTF.

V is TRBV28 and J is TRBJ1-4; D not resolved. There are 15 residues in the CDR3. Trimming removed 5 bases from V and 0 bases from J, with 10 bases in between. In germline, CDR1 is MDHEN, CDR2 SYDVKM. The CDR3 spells CASSIQGATNEKLFF. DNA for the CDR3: TGTGCCAGCAGTATTCAAGGAGCAACTAATGAAAAACTGTTTTTT.

The DNA of the CDR3 is TGTGCCAGCAGCTTGGAGGGAGGTGTTTGGCTCGAGCAGTACTTC. This codes for CASSLEGGVWLEQYF. V usage is TRBV5-5 and J usage is TRBJ2-7, with D perhaps TRBD2 (6 bases). The CDR3 runs 15 residues. V gave up 0 bases and J gave up 6 bases, with 16 bases separating them. CDR1 and CDR2 (germline): SGHKS, YYEKEE (reference sequence).

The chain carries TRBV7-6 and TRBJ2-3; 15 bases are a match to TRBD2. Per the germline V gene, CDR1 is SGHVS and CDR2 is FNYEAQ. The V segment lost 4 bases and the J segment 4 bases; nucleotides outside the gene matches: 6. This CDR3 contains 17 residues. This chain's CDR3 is CASSSTGLAGGSDTQYF. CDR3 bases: TGTGCCAGCAGCTCCACCGGACTAGCGGGAGGGTCAGATACGCAGTATTTT. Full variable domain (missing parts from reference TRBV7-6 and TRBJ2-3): GAGVSQSPRYKVTKRGQDVALRCDPISGHVSLYWYRQALGQGPEFLTYFNYEAQQDKSGLPNDRFSAERPEGSISTLTIQRTEQRDSAMYRCASSSTGLAGGSDTQYFGPGTRLTVL.

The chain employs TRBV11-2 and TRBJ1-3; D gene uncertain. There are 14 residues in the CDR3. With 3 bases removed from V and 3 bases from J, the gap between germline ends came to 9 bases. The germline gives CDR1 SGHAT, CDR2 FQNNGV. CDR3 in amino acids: CASSFGRLGNTIYF. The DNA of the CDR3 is TGTGCCAGCAGCTTTGGCAGGCTTGGAAACACCATATATTTT.

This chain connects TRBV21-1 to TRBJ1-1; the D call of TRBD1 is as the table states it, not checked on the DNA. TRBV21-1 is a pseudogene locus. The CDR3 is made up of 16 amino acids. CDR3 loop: CASSIYSDRLNTEAFF. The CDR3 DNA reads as TGTGCCAGCAGCATCTATTCGGACAGACTGAACACTGAAGCTTTCTTT.

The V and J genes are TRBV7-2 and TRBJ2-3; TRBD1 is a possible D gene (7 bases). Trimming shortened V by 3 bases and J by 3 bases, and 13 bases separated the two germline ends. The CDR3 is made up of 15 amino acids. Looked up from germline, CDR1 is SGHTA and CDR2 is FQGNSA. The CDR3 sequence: CASSFRQGGTDTQYF. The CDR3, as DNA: TGTGCCAGCAGCTTCCGACAGGGAGGAACAGATACGCAGTATTTT.

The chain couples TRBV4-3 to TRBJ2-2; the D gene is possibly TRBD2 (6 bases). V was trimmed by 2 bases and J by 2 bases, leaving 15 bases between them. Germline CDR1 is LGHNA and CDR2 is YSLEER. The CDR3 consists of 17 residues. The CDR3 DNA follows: TGCGCCAGCAGCCAACAAGCGGGTATTATCAACACCGGGGAGCTGTTTTTT. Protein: CASSQQAGIINTGELFF.

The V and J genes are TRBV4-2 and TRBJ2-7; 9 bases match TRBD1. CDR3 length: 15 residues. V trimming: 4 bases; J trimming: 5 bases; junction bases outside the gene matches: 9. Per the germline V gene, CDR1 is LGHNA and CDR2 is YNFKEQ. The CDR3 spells CASSRTGGQANEQYF. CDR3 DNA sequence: TGTGCCAGCAGCCGAACAGGGGGCCAAGCCAACGAGCAGTACTTC.

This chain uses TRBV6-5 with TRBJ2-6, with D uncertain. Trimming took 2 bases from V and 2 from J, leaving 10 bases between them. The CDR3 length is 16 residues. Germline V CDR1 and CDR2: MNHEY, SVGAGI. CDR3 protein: CASSYNRVPGANVLTF. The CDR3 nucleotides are TGTGCCAGCAGTTACAACCGGGTACCTGGGGCCAACGTCCTGACTTTC.

This CDR3 reads CASSEVLGRSGELFF. CDR3 in DNA: TGTGCCAGCAGTGAAGTTTTGGGGCGGTCCGGGGAGCTGTTTTTT. The chain uses TRBV6-1 and TRBJ2-2, with D possibly TRBD1 on 5 matching bases. V was clipped by 1 base and J by 6 bases, with 12 bases between them. The CDR3 is 15 amino acids. Germline-derived CDR1 and CDR2 are MNHNS and SASEGT.

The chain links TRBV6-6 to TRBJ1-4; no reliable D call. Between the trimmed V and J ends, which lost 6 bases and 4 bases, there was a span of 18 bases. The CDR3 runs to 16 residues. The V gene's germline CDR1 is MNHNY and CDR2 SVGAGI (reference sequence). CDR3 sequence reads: CASRQRTGLFNEKLFF. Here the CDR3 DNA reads TGTGCCAGCAGACAGAGAACCGGCCTCTTTAATGAAAAACTGTTTTTT.

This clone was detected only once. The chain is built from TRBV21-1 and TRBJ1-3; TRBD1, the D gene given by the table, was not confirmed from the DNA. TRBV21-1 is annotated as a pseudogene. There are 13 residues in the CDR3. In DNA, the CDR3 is TGTGCCAGCAGCCCCCACTCTGGAAACACCATATATTTT. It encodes CASSPHSGNTIYF.

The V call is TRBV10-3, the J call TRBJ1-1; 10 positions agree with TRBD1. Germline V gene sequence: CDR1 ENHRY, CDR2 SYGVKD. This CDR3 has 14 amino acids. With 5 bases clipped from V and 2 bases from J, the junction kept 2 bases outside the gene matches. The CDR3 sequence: CAISWDRGNTEAFF. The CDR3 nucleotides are TGTGCCATCAGTTGGGACAGGGGAAACACTGAAGCTTTCTTT.

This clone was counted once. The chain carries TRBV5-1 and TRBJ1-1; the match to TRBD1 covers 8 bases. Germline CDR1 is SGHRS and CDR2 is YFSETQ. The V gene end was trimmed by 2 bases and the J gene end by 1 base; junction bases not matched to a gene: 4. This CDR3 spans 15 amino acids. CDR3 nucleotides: TGCGCCAGCAGCTTTGCAGGGGGCGCGAACACTGAAGCTTTCTTT. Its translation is CASSFAGGANTEAFF.

This chain's CDR3 is CASSQGLVGYEQYF. The CDR3 nucleotides read TGCGCCAGCAGCCAGGGACTTGTTGGGTACGAGCAGTACTTC. The chain couples TRBV4-3 to TRBJ2-5, with D perhaps matching TRBD2 (6 bases). The closer fit of TRBJ2-7 to the DNA end suggests the J call may be wrong. The germline gives CDR1 LGHNA, CDR2 YSLEER. This CDR3 spans 14 amino acids.

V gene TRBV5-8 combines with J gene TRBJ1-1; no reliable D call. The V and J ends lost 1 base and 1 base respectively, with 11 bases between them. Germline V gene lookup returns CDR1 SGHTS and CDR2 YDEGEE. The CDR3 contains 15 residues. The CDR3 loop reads CASSLSGSWNTEAFF. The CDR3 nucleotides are TGTGCCAGCAGCTTGAGCGGTAGTTGGAACACTGAAGCTTTCTTT.